This entry is about one TCR beta chain. Its antigen is currently unknown. The data are from a study of beta chain features in type 1 diabetes. Since all of the isolated RNA was reverse transcribed, expressed TCRB transcripts were what got sequenced. There were several million reads on average in the naive, central memory and regulatory T cell samples. Assay: immunoSEQ multiplex PCR; the TCRdb copy retains only in-frame clones and omits some. The top ten clones hold 0.023% of a sample with under 950,000 clones, 17% of them seen once. Study-wide findings and caveats: A potential influence of HLA type upon TCRB rearrangement remained unresolved herein. Among patients with Type 1 diabetes, TCRB CDR3s were moderately but significantly shorter in every one of the four CD4+ subsets. Insertions at VDJ junctions were less frequent in type 1 diabetes patients. These patients also deleted more nucleotides at the same junctions.

Sample: naive CD4+ T cells from blood. The clonotype originates from a woman aged 18-29 years in good health.

The CDR3 coding sequence is TGTGCCAGCAGCTTGGGAGCGGGGACCGTGGCCGGGGAGCTGTTTTTT. This gives the protein CASSLGAGTVAGELFF. The genes are TRBV5-6 and TRBJ2-2; 7 bases fit TRBD2. The germline V gene encodes CDR1 SGHDT and CDR2 YYEEEE. The CDR3 runs 16 residues. The ends lost 0 bases at V and 6 bases at J; junction bases unmatched: 8. Full variable domain (remainder filled in from reference TRBV5-6 and TRBJ2-2): DAGVTQSPTHLIKTRGQQVTLRCSPKSGHDTVSWYQQALGQGPQFIFQYYEEEERQRGNFPDRFSGHQFPNYSSELNVNALLLGDSALYLCASSLGAGTVAGELFFGEGSRLTVL.